This TCR beta chain originates from a study of CD8+ T cells in alopecia areata (dated by TCRdb to the late 2010s). In the study overall: The treated patients took part in an open-label pilot trial in which moderate-to-severe alopecia areata was treated with oral tofacitinib at 5 to 10 mg twice daily. Patients stayed on tofacitinib for 6 to 18 months and then had 6 months of follow-up off drug so that delayed response and recurrence could be assessed. High-throughput TCRbeta sequencing was used to examine T cell clonal expansion in alopecia areata in both the C3H/HeJ mouse model and human patients. On the human side, TCRbeta sequencing was run on scalp tissue and on sorted CD4+ and CD8+ peripheral blood T cells from healthy controls and from alopecia areata patients with either patchy or totalis/universalis disease. Biopsies were taken from tofacitinib-treated patients at baseline and again at 4 and 24 weeks into treatment, and several of those patients also had a later scalp biopsy. Scalp clonality was compared among normal scalp (n=4), patchy alopecia areata scalp (n=8), and alopecia totalis/universalis scalp (n=8). RNA was obtained with the PAXgene miRNA kit for fixed scalp, the miRNeasy kit for PBMCs, and the RNeasy kit for mouse skin. immunoSEQ multiplex PCR using 35 Vbeta forward primers and 13 Jbeta reverse primers was used to amplify TCRbeta CDR3 regions. The study at large found these results: Unlike mouse skin, which is dominated by gammadelta T cells, normal human skin has resident alphabeta T cells that are also sequenced, and this complicates analysis of the scalp TCR repertoire. Compared with normal scalp, lesional scalp had higher clonality and more expanded CD8+ clones, particularly in alopecia totalis/universalis, a pattern that suggests antigenic drive. TCR sequences shared between patients were less clear than in mice, possibly partly because of HLA diversity in the patient population.

Including cysteine and phenylalanine, the CDR3 has 12 amino acids. Just CDR3 DNA is preserved here, 36 bases in frame from base 1. CDR1 and CDR2, per the germline V gene (reference sequence), are GTSNPN and SVGIG. V is pared back by 2 bases and J by 3 bases, with 7 bases lying between the germline termini. Lesional scalp punch biopsies and peripheral blood were obtained from alopecia areata patients. PBMCs were separated by density centrifugation and stained for CD3, CD4 and CD8, after which CD4+ and CD8+ T cells were sorted on a FACSAria. Library preparation was by the immunoSEQ multiplex PCR assay. For TCR sequencing, RNA was extracted from every sample and reverse transcribed into cDNA to serve as template. First-strand cDNA was synthesized using SuperScript III with a 2:1 mix of oligo-dT and random hexamers. Amplification bias was assessed with a synthetic immune receptor repertoire, and residual bias was removed computationally. Under the source paper's analysis protocol: Raw reads were preprocessed to remove errors, and CDR3 was defined according to IMGT conventions as the region from the conserved cysteine to phenylalanine. Clonality was calculated as 1 minus Shannon entropy normalized by log2 of the number of productive unique TCRs. Whether each scalp clone was CD4 or CD8 was inferred by checking scalp TCRbeta sequences against the CD4 and CD8 repertoires from sorted blood. TCRdb mirrors the immuneACCESS table, restricted to in-frame sequences. Some clones are absent from its copies; in checked studies, under half trace to an unresolved V gene, and the reason for the others is unknown. The D gene and trimming were derived from the DNA, and the V and J assignments and clone size from that table. The sample includes about 98,000 clones, with less than 50% observed a single time. The ten largest clones capture 0.79% of the sample.

As concerns this clone: It has no known antigen specificity. It has no much larger one-base neighbor in the sample; base qualities were not kept.

The sequencing input was CD4+ T cells sorted from blood. The receptor was isolated from a human donor with alopecia areata. This receptor chain uses TRBV30 and TRBJ1-2; the D gene remains uncertain. CDR3 loop: CAWSSHDYGYTF. The sequenced DNA is TGTGCCTGGAGTTCTCACGACTATGGCTACACCTTC.